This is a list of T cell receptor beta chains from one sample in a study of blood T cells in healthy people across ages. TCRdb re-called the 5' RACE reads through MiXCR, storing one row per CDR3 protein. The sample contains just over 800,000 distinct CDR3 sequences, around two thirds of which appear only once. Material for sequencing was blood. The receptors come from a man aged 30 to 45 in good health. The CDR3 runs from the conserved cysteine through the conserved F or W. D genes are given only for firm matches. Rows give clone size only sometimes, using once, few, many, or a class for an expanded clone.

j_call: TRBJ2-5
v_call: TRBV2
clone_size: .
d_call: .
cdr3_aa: CASSWTTQETQYF
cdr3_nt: TGTGCCAGCAGCTGGACGACCCAAGAGACCCAGTACTTC

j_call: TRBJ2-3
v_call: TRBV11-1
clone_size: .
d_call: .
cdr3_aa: CASSLWGTPADTQYF
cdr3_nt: TGTGCCAGCAGCTTATGGGGGACCCCCGCAGATACGCAGTATTTT

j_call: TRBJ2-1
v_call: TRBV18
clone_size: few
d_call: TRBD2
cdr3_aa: CASSPPSGGADNYNEQFF
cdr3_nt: TGTGCCAGCTCACCACCGAGCGGGGGGGCCGATAACTACAATGAGCAGTTCTTC

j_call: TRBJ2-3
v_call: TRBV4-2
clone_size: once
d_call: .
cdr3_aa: CASSRTPGGTDTQYF
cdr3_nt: TGTGCCAGCAGCCGGACGCCGGGGGGCACAGATACGCAGTATTTT

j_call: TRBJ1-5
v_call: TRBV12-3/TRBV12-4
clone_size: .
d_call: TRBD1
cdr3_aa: CASNDRARGGPQHF
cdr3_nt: TGTGCCAGCAACGACAGGGCCCGTGGGGGGCCCCAGCATTTT

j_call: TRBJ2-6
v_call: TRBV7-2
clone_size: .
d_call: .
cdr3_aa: CASSELAAGANALTF
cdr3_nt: TGTGCCAGCAGCGAACTAGCAGCTGGGGCCAACGCCCTGACTTTC

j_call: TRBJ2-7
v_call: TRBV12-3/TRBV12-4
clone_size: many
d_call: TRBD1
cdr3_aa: CASKVWTGDEQYF
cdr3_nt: TGTGCCAGCAAAGTCTGGACAGGGGACGAGCAGTACTTC

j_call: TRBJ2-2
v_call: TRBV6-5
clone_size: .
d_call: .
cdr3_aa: CASSAPGQNTGELFF
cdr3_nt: TGTGCCAGCAGTGCCCCGGGACAGAACACCGGGGAGCTGTTTTTT

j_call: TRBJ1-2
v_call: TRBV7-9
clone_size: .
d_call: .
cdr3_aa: CASSEPQGLDYGYTF
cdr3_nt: TGTGCCAGCAGTGAACCACAGGGTTTGGACTATGGCTACACCTTC

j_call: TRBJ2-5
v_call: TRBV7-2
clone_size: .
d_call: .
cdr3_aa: CASSFGPEETQYF
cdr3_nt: TGTGCCAGCAGTTTTGGCCCTGAGGAGACCCAGTACTTC

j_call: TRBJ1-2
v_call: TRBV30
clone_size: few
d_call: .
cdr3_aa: CAWTHTPYGYTF
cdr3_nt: TGTGCCTGGACCCATACCCCTTATGGCTACACCTTC

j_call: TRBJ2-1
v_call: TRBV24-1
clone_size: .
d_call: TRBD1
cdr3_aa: CATSGYQTASSYGQDEQFF
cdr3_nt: TGTGCCACCAGTGGCTATCAAACCGCCTCGTCGTATGGACAGGATGAGCAGTTCTTC

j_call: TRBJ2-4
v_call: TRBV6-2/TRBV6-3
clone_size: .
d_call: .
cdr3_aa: CASRLQAAKNIQYF
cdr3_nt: TGTGCCAGCAGGCTCCAAGCTGCCAAAAACATTCAGTACTTC

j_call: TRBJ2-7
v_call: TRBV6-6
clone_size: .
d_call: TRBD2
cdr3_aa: CASSYSGLAGGTYEQYF
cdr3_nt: TGTGCCAGCAGTTACTCGGGTCTAGCGGGGGGAACCTACGAGCAGTACTTC

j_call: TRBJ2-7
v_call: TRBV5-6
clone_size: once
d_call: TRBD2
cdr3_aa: CASSRGSGDYYNEQYF
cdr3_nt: TGTGCCAGCAGCCGAGGTAGCGGGGACTACTACAATGAGCAGTACTTC

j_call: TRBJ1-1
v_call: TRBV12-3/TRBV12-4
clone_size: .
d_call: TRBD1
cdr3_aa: CASSRPGQGINEAFF
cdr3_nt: TGTGCCAGCAGCCGCCCGGGACAGGGGATTAATGAAGCTTTCTTT

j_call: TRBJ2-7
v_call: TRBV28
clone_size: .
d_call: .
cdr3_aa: CASSLLGQLSYEQYF
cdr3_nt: TGTGCCAGCAGTTTATTAGGGCAGCTGTCCTACGAGCAGTACTTC

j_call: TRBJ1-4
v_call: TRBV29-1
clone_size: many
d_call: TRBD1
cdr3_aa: CSAVIGQGSYEKLFF
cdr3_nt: TGCAGCGCCGTGATCGGACAGGGTTCTTATGAAAAACTGTTTTTT

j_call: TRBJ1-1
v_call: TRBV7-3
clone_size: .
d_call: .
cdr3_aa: CASSSPSKEFTTFF
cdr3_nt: TGTGCCAGCAGCTCCCCCTCGAAAGAGTTTACGACTTTCTTT

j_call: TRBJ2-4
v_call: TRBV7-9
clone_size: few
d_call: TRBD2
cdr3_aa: CASSPGGLGYF
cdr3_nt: TGTGCCAGCAGCCCGGGAGGGTTGGGGTACTTC